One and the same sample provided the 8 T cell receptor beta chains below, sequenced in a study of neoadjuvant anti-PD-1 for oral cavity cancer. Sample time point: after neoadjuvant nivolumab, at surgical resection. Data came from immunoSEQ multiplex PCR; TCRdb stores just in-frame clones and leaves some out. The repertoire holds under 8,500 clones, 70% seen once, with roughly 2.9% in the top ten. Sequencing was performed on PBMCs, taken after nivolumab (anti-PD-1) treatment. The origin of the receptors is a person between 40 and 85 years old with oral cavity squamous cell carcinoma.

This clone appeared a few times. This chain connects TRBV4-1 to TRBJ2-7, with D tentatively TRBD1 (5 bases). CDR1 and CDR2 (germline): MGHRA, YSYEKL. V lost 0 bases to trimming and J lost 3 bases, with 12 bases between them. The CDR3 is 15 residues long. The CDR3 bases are TGCGCCAGCAGCCAAGATCCCCTAGGGGACTACGAGCAGTACTTC. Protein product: CASSQDPLGDYEQYF.

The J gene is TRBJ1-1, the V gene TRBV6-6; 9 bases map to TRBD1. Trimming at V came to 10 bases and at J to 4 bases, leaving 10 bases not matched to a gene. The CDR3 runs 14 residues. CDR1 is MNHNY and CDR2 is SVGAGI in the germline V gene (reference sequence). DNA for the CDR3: TGTGCCACTCAGCGTACAGGGGGCATCACTGAAGCTTTCTTT. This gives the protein CATQRTGGITEAFF.

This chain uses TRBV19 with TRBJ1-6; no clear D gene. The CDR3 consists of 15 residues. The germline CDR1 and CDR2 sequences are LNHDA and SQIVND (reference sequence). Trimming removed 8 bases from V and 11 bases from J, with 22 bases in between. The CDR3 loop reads CASRELGTSEAPLHF. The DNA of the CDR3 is TGTGCCAGTCGGGAGCTCGGCACCTCCGAGGCACCCCTCCACTTT.

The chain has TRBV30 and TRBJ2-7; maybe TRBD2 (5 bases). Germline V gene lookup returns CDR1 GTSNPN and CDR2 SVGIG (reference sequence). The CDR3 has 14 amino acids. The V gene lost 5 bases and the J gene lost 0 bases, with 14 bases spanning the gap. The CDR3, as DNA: TGTGCCTGGGAAAGGGAGTTTGGCTCCTACGAGCAGTACTTC. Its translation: CAWEREFGSYEQYF.

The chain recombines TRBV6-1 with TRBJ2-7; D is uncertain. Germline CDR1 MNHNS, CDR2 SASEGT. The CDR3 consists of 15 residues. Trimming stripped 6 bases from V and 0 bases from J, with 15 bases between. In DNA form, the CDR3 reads TGTGCCAGCAGCGCCGCCACGAGGCGCTCCTACGAGCAGTACTTC. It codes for CASSAATRRSYEQYF.

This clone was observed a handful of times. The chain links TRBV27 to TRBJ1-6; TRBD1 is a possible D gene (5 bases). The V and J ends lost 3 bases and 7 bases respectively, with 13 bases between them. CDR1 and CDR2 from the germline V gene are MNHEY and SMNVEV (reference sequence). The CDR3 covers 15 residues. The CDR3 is CASSFSGQVNSPLHF. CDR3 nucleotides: TGTGCCAGCAGTTTTTCAGGGCAAGTGAATTCACCCCTCCACTTT.

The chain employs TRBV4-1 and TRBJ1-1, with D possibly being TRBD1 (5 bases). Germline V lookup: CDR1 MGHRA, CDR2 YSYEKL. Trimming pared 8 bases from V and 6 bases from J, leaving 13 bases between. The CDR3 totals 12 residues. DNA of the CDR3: TGCGCCAGCCTTGGGAGGGGACCTGAAGCTTTCTTT. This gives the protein CASLGRGPEAFF.

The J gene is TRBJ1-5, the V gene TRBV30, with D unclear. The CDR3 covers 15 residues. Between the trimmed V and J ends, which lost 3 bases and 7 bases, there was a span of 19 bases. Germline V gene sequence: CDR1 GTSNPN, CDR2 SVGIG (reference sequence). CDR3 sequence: CAWRARDGSRQPQHF. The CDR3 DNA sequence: TGTGCCTGGAGGGCCCGAGATGGGTCTAGACAGCCCCAGCATTTT.